This TCR beta chain came from a study of glioma-infiltrating T cells after dendritic cell vaccination. Clones were read by immunoSEQ multiplex PCR, and TCRdb kept only the in-frame ones, dropping some. The repertoire holds around 96,000 clones, with roughly three quarters as singletons. Comments on this clone: One junction end does not reproduce the germline sequence, and a read error may be involved.

This clonotype was sampled from a human donor with glioblastoma. Here the sequenced sample was blood, taken before dendritic cell vaccination.

CDR3 residues: CASSLDTNNEQFF. CDR3 in DNA: TGTGCTAGCAGCTTAGACACAAACAATGAGCAGTTCTTC. The chain carries TRBV7-7 and TRBJ2-1; D is ambiguous. Per the germline V gene, CDR1 is SSHAT and CDR2 is FNYEAQ (reference sequence). The CDR3 loop spans 13 amino acids.